The 11 T cell receptor beta chains below come from one sample, sequenced in a study of blood T cells in healthy people across ages. Sample-barcoded 5' priming and a J-beta primer mix drove a second PCR of roughly 6 to 12 cycles. MiXCR, run by TCRdb on the 5' RACE reads, gives a single entry per CDR3 protein. The table records 800,000 or so distinct CDR3 sequences, about half of them present only once. Sequencing was carried out using blood. These receptors were obtained from an elderly man in good health.

The CDR3 coding sequence is TGCAGCGTTGAAGGGACCTTAACGGGAGGATCCCTTTACCCCACCTACGAGCAGTACTTC. This gives the protein CSVEGTLTGGSLYPTYEQYF. The J gene is TRBJ2-7, the V gene TRBV29-1, with TRBD2 matching 7 bases. V lost 1 base, J lost 2 bases, and 23 bases stayed unmatched. This CDR3 comprises 20 residues. The germline V gene has CDR1 SQVTM and CDR2 ANQGSEA.

A single count supports this clonotype. The chain carries TRBV27 and TRBJ2-7; the D is unclear. The V gene's germline CDR1 is MNHEY and CDR2 SMNVEV (reference sequence). The V and J ends lost 2 bases and 2 bases respectively, with 10 bases between them. CDR3 length: 14 amino acids. The DNA for the CDR3 is TGTGCCAGCAGTTTAACCCCACAGACCTACGAGCAGTACTTC. Amino acids: CASSLTPQTYEQYF.

The V call is TRBV20-1, the J call TRBJ2-7; tentatively, D is TRBD1 (7 bases). V lost 0 bases and J lost 4, with 13 bases in between. From germline, CDR1 is DFQATT and CDR2 SNEGSKA (reference sequence). The CDR3 consists of 14 residues. The CDR3 DNA is TGCAGTGCTAGAGAATCGGCGGGACAGTACGAGCAGTACTTC. Translating gives CSARESAGQYEQYF.

The J gene is TRBJ2-3, the V gene TRBV6-5; TRBD2 matches at 9 bases. V dropped 5 bases and J dropped 4; count of bases not matched to a gene: 10. From germline, CDR1 is MNHEY and CDR2 SVGAGI. This CDR3 spans 16 amino acids. The CDR3 spells CASSRGGGVVADTQYF. The CDR3 coding sequence is TGTGCCAGCAGTCGCGGGGGGGGAGTGGTCGCAGATACGCAGTATTTT.

V usage is TRBV11-3 and J usage is TRBJ2-1, with D perhaps TRBD2 (6 bases). This CDR3 has 16 amino acids. Looked up from germline, CDR1 is SGHNT and CDR2 is YENEEA. V lost 5 bases and J lost 5, with 19 bases in between. CDR3 protein: CASSPPLSGANNEQFF. In DNA, the CDR3 is TGTGCCAGCAGCCCCCCCCTTAGCGGAGCAAACAATGAGCAGTTCTTC.

V is TRBV20-1 and J is TRBJ2-5; possible D gene TRBD1, 7 bases. This CDR3 region has 14 residues. Germline V gene lookup returns CDR1 DFQATT and CDR2 SNEGSKA (reference sequence). The V end was cut by 0 bases, the J end by 4 bases, with 12 bases between. The CDR3 DNA is TGCAGTGCTAGAGATCCCCAGGGGGGAGAGACCCAGTACTTC. It yields the protein CSARDPQGGETQYF.

In the case of this clonotype: The conserved closing phenylalanine or tryptophan is absent in this CDR3, likely reflecting a read error. The chain is built from TRBV28 and TRBJ2-1; the D is unclear. The CDR3 contains 14 residues. Trimming took off 2 bases at V and 6 bases at J, with 11 bases between the two ends. Per the germline V gene, CDR1 is MDHEN and CDR2 is SYDVKM. The CDR3 reads CASSLRGSGNEQFY. DNA for the CDR3: TGTGCCAGCAGTTTACGAGGTTCGGGCAATGAGCAGTTCTAC.

V gene TRBV20-1 combines with J gene TRBJ1-5, with 7 bases lining up with TRBD1. This CDR3 has 14 amino acids. The germline CDR1 and CDR2 sequences are DFQATT and SNEGSKA (reference sequence). Trimming removed 3 bases from V and 6 bases from J; junction bases left unmatched: 8. CDR3 protein: CSARETGHSQPQHF. CDR3 in DNA: TGCAGTGCTAGGGAGACAGGGCATAGTCAGCCCCAGCATTTT.

The rearrangement uses TRBV5-4 and TRBJ2-5; D might be TRBD2 (6 bases). This CDR3 region has 16 residues. Germline V gene sequence: CDR1 SGHNT, CDR2 YYREEE (reference sequence). V was clipped by 3 bases and J by 5 bases, with 20 bases between them. The CDR3 coding sequence is TGTGCCAGCAGCTCGGGGGTGGGCAGCACGGGTGAGACCCAGTACTTC. Protein: CASSSGVGSTGETQYF.

V and J are TRBV6-5 and TRBJ2-7, with TRBD1 matching 10 bases. The V segment lost 2 bases and the J segment 5 bases; nucleotides outside the gene matches: 3. The CDR3 covers 14 residues. Germline CDR1 MNHEY, CDR2 SVGAGI. CDR3 sequence reads: CASSYRTGGDEQYF. CDR3 sequence (DNA): TGTGCCAGCAGTTACAGGACAGGGGGAGACGAGCAGTACTTC.

The CDR3: CASSLATAVTYEQYF. The CDR3 DNA reads TGTGCCAGCAGCTTAGCTACGGCGGTTACCTACGAGCAGTACTTC. The rearrangement joins TRBV7-2 to TRBJ2-5; D uncertain. The J call may not be correct, given that the DNA end is closer to TRBJ2-7. The CDR3 covers 15 residues. Germline CDR1 reads SGHTA; CDR2 reads FQGNSA.